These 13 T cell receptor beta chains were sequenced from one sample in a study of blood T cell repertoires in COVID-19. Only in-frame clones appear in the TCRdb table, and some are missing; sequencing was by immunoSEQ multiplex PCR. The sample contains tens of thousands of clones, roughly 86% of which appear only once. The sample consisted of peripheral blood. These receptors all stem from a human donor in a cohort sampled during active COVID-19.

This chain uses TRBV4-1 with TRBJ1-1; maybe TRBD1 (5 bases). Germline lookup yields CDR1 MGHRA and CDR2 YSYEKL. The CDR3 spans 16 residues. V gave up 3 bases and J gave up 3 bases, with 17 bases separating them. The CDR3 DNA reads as TGCGCCAGCAGCCAGGAGGCAGCAGGGAGGGACACTGAAGCTTTCTTT. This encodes CASSQEAAGRDTEAFF.

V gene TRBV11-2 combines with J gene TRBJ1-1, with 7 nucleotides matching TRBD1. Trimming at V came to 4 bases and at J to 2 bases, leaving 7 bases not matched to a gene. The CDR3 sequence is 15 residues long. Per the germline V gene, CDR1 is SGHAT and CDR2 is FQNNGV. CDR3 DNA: TGTGCCAGCAGCTCCTACAGGGGTACTAACACTGAAGCTTTCTTT. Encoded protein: CASSSYRGTNTEAFF.

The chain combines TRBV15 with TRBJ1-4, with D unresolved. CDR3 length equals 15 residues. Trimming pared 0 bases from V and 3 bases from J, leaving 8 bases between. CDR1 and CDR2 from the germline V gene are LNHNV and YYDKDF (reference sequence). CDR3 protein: CATSREPLANEKLFF. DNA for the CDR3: TGTGCCACCAGCAGAGAACCTTTAGCTAATGAAAAACTGTTTTTT.

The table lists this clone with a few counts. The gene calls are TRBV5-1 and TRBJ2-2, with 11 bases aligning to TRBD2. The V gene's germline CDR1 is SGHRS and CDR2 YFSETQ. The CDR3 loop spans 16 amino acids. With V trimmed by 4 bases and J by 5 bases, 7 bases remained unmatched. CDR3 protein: CASSENSGRGTGELFF. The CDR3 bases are TGCGCCAGCAGCGAAAATAGCGGGAGGGGAACCGGGGAGCTGTTTTTT.

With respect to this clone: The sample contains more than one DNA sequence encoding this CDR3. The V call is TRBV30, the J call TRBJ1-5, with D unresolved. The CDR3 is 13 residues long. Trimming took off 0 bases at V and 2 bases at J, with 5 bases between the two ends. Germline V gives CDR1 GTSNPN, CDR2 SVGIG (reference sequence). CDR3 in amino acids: CAWSVQGNQPQHF. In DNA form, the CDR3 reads TGTGCCTGGAGTGTACAAGGCAATCAGCCCCAGCATTTT.

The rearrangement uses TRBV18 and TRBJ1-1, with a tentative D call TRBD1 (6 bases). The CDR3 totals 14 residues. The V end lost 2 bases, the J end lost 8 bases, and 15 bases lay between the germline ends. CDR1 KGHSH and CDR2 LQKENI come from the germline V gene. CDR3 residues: CASSPARGYTEAFF. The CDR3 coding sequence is TGTGCCAGCTCACCAGCCAGGGGCTATACCGAAGCTTTCTTT.

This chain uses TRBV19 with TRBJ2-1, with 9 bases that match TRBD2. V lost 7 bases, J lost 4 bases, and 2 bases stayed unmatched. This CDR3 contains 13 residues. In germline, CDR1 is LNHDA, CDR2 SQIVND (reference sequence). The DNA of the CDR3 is TGTGCCAGTAATAGCGGGGGTTACAATGAGCAGTTCTTC. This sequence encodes CASNSGGYNEQFF. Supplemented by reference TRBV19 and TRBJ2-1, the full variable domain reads DGGITQSPKYLFRKEGQNVTLSCEQNLNHDAMYWYRQDPGQGLRLIYYSQIVNDFQKGDIAEGYSVSREKKESFPLTVTSAQKNPTAFYLCASNSGGYNEQFFGPGTRLTVL.

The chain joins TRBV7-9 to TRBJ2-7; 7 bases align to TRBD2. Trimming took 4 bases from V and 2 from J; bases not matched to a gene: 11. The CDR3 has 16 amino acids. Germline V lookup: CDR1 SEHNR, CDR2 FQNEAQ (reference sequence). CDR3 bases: TGTGCCAGCAGCTCCCGTGTCCTAGCGGTACCCTACGAGCAGTACTTC. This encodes CASSSRVLAVPYEQYF.

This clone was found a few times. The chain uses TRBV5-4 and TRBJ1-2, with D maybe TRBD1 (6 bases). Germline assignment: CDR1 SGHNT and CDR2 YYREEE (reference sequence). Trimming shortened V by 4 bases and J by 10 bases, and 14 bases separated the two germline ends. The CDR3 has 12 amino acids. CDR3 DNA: TGTGCCAGCAGCCCCGGACAGAATCACTACACCTTC. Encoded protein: CASSPGQNHYTF. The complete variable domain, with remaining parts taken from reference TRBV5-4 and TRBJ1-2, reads ETGVTQSPTHLIKTRGQQVTLRCSSQSGHNTVSWYQQALGQGPQFIFQYYREEENGRGNFPPRFSGLQFPNYSSELNVNALELDDSALYLCASSPGQNHYTFGSGTRLTVV.

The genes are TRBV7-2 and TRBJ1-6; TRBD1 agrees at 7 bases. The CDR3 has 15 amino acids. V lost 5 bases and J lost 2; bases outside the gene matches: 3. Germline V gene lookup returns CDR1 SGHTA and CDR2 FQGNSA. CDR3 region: CASSRDRAYNSPLHF. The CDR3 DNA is TGTGCCAGCAGCCGTGACAGGGCCTATAATTCACCCCTCCACTTT.

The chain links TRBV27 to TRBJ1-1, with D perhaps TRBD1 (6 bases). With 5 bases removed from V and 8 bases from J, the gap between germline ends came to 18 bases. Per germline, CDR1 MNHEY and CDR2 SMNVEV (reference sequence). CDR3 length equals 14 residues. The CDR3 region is CASSRLGTTSEAFF. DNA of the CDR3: TGTGCCAGCAGTAGACTCGGGACAACTTCGGAAGCTTTCTTT.

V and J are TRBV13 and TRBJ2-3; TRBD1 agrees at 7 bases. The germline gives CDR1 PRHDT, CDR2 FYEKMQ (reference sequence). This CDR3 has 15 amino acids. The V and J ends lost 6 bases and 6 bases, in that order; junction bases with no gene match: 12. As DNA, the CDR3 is TGTGCCAGCAGTCGGACAGGTGGGGCTTCGGATACGCAGTATTTT. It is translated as CASSRTGGASDTQYF. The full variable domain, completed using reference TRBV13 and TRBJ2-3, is AAGVIQSPRHLIKEKRETATLKCYPIPRHDTVYWYQQGPGQDPQFLISFYEKMQSDKGSIPDRFSAQQFSDYHSELNMSSLELGDSALYFCASSRTGGASDTQYFGPGTRLTVL.

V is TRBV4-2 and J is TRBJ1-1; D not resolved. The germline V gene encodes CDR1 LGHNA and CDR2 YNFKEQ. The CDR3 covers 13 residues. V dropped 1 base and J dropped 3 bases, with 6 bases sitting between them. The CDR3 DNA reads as TGTGCCAGCAGCCAAGGGAGTTACACTGAAGCTTTCTTT. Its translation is CASSQGSYTEAFF.